This TCR beta chain was documented in a study of cytomegalovirus exposure and HLA in healthy donors. Points from the study as a whole: The authors enumerated around 150 TCR beta chains as linked to cytomegalovirus. The study carried out a later analysis of TCR beta sequences. It associated 15,000 to 20,000 of them with specific HLA alleles at a false discovery rate of 0.05.

Comments on this clone: Its antigen is unidentified.

60 Vbeta and 13 Jbeta primers were used in PCR. Clones were sequenced by immunoSEQ multiplex PCR, and TCRdb holds only the in-frame ones, with some missing. The data show around 250,000 clones, about 86% seen once. This TCR came from a woman aged 60-70 years in good health and CMV-seropositive. Input material: PBMCs.

The CDR3 DNA reads TGTGCCATCAGTGAGTCCCCAGAGGGCATGAACACAGATACGCAGTATTTT. Translated, it gives CAISESPEGMNTDTQYF. The J gene is TRBJ2-3, the V gene TRBV10-3; a weak D match, TRBD2 (5 bases). CDR3 size: 17 residues. V lost 0 bases, J lost 2 bases, and 15 bases lay in between. Germline V gene data show CDR1 as ENHRY and CDR2 as SYGVKD.